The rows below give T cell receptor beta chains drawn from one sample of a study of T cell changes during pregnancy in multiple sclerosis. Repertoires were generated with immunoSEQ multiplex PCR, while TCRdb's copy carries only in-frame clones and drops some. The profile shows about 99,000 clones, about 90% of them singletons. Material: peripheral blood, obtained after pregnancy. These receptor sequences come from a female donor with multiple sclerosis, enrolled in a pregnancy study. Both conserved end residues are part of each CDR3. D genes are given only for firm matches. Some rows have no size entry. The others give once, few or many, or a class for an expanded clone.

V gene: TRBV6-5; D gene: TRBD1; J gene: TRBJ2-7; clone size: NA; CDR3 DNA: TGTGCCAGCAGGGGGGACAGAACGGGTTTCTACGAGCAGTACTTC; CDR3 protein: CASRGDRTGFYEQYF
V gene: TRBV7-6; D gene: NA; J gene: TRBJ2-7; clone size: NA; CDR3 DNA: TGTGCCAGCAGCTTAAACCCGCAGGGCCACGAGCAGTACTTC; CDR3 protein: CASSLNPQGHEQYF
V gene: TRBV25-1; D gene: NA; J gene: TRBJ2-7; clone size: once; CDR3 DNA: TGTGCCAGCAGTGAATCCGGGGAATTGAACTACGAGCAGTACTTC; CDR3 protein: CASSESGELNYEQYF
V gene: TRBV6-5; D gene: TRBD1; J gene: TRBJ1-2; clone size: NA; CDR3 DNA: TGTGCCAGCAGCCGGGGACAGCCTAACTATGGCTACACCTTC; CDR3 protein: CASSRGQPNYGYTF
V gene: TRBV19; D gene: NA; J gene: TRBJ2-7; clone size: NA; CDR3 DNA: TGTGCCAGTTCCCACGGGGTTTCCTACGAGCAGTACTTC; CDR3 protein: CASSHGVSYEQYF
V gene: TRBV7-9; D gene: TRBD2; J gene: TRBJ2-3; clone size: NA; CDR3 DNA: TGTGCCAGCAGCCTCCGCTCGCCGGCGGGAGGGTTCACAGATACGCAGTATTTT; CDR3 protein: CASSLRSPAGGFTDTQYF
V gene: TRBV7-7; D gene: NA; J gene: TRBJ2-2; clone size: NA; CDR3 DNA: TGTGCCAGCAGCCCATCGGTGGCGAACACCGGGGAGCTGTTTTTT; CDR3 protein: CASSPSVANTGELFF
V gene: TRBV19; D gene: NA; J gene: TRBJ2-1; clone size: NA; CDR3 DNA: TGTGCCAGTAGTATAGTAATTATGTACAATGAGCAGTTCTTC; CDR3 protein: CASSIVIMYNEQFF
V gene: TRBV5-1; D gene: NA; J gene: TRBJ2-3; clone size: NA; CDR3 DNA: TGCGCCAGCAGCTTGGGTGGGACCTTCAGGGGCGATACGCAGTATTTT; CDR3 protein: CASSLGGTFRGDTQYF
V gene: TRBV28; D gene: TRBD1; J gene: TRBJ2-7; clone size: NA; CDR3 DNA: TGTGCCAGCAGCCCGCAGGGGGCCATCCCCGAGCAGTACTTC; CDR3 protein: CASSPQGAIPEQYF
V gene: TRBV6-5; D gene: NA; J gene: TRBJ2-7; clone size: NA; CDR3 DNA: TGTGCCAGCAGTTACTCTGGACACACGTCCTACGAGCAGTACTTC; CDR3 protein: CASSYSGHTSYEQYF
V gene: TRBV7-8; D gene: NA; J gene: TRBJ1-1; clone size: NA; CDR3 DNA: TGTGCCAGCAAAGACAGCTTCACTGAAGCTTTCTTT; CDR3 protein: CASKDSFTEAFF
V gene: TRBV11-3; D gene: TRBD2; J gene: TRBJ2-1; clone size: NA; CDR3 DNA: TGTGCCAGCAGCTCCCACGACCTAGCGGGAAGTGCGAATGAGCAGTTCTTC; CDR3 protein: CASSSHDLAGSANEQFF
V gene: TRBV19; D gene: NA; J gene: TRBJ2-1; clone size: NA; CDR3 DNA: TGTGCCAGTAGTATAGGACTTCTCAATGAGCAGTTCTTC; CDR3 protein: CASSIGLLNEQFF
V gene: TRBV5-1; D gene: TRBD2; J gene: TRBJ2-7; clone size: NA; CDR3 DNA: TGCGCCAGCAGCCCGGGACTATTTTCCTACGAGCAGTACTTC; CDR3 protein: CASSPGLFSYEQYF
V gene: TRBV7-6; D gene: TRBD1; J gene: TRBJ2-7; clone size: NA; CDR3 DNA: TGTGCCAGCAGCTCCGGGACAGCTCCCTACGAGCAGTACTTC; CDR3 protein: CASSSGTAPYEQYF
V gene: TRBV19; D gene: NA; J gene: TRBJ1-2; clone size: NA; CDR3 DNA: TGTGCCAGTACGAGTGGGGCGGCCTATGGCTACACCTTC; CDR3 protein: CASTSGAAYGYTF
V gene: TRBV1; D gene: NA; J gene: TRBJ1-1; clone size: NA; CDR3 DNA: TGCACCAGCAGCTTACGCGGCCCTCTCCGGGTCACTGAAGCTTTCTTT; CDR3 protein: CTSSLRGPLRVTEAFF
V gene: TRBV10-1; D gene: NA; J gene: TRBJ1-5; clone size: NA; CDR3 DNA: TGCGCCAGCAGTGAGGGGAGGGGGACGGTTGGGATTTATAGCAATCAGCCCCAGCATTTT; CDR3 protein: CASSEGRGTVGIYSNQPQHF
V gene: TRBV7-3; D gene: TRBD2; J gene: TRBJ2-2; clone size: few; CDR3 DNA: TGTGCCAGCAGGCTTGCGGGAGGGCCAATCGGGGAGCTGTTTTTT; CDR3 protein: CASRLAGGPIGELFF
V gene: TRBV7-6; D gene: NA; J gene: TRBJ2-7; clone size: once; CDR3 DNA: TGTGCCAGCAGCTTTGCAGGGGAAGTCTACGAGCAGTACTTC; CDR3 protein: CASSFAGEVYEQYF
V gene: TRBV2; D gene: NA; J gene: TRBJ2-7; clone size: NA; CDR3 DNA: TGTGCCAGCAGTGAAGCTATGCTGGGGGGACAGAGATACTACGAGCAGTACTTC; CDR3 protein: CASSEAMLGGQRYYEQYF
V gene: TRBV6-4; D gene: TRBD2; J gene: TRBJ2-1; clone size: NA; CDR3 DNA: TGTGCCAGCAGTGACTCTTCTAGCGGGGTCAATGAGCAGTTCTTC; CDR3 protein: CASSDSSSGVNEQFF
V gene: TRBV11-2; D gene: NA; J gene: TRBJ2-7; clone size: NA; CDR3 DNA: TGTGCCAGCAGCTTAGGACAGTCCTACGAGCAGTACTTC; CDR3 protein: CASSLGQSYEQYF
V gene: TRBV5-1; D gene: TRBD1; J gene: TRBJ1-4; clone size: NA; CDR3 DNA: TGCGCCAGCAGCCTAGGGGGCACTAATGAAAAACTGTTTTTT; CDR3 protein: CASSLGGTNEKLFF
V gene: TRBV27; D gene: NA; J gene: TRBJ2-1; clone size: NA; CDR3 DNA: TGTGCCAGCAGTTTAGGGCCAGAGCAGTTCTTC; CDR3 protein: CASSLGPEQFF
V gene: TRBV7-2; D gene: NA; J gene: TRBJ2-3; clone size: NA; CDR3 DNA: TGTGCCAGCAGCTTAGGCGCAGATACGCAGTATTTT; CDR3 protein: CASSLGADTQYF
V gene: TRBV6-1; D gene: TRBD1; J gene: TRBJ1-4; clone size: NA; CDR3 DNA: TGTGCCAGCAAAGGACAGGGGGCTGGGGAAAAACTGTTTTTT; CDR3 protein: CASKGQGAGEKLFF
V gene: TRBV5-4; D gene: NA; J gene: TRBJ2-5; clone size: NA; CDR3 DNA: TGTGCCAGCAGCGTAGGGGGAAAAGAGACCCAGTACTTC; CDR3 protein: CASSVGGKETQYF
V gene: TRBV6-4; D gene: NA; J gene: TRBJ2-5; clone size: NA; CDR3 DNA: TGTGCCAGCAGTGAAAGGCCCACACAGGGTGAAGAGACCCAGTACTTC; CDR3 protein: CASSERPTQGEETQYF
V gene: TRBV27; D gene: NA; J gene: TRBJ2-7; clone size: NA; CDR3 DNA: TGTGCCAGCAGTTTAAACCGGAGACAGTGGCCCTCCTACGAGCAGTACTTC; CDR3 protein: CASSLNRRQWPSYEQYF
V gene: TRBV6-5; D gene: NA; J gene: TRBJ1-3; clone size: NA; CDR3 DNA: TGTGCCAGCGTTCCGGGCCGGGGCTCTGGAAACACCATATATTTT; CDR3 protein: CASVPGRGSGNTIYF
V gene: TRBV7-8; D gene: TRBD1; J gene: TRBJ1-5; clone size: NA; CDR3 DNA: TGTGCCAGCAGCGCGTCACAGGGGAGTCAGCCCCAGCATTTT; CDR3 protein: CASSASQGSQPQHF
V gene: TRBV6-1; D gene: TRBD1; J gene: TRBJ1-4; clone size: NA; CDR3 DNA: TGTGCCAGCAGTGCGAAGATAGGACAGGGGAATGAAAAACTGTTTTTT; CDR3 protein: CASSAKIGQGNEKLFF
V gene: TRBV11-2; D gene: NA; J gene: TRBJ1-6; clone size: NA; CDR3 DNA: TGTGCCAGCAGCTTAAGCAGGGTTCGATCCCTCCACTTT; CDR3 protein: CASSLSRVRSLHF
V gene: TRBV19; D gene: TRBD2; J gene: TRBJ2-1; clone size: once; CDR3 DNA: TGTGCCAGTAGTCCACACTCTAGCGGGGGTCACAATGAGCAGTTCTTC; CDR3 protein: CASSPHSSGGHNEQFF
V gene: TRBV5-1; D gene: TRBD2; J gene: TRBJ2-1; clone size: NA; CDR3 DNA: TGCGCCAGCAGCTTAGCGGGAGGCAATGAGCAGTTCTTC; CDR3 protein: CASSLAGGNEQFF
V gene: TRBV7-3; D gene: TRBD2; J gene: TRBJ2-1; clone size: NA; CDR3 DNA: TGTGCCAGCAGCTTAACGGGACTACGTCGGGGGGACAATGAGCAGTTCTTC; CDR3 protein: CASSLTGLRRGDNEQFF
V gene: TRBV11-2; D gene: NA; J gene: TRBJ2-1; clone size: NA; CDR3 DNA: TGTGCCAGCAGGGGTGGGGGGAGCGAACGGTTCAATGAGCAGTTCTTC; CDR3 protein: CASRGGGSERFNEQFF
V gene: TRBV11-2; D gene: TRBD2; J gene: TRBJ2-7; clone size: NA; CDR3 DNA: TGTGCCAGCAGCCTTAGCGGGGGGAGAGCCTACGAGCAGTACTTC; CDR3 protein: CASSLSGGRAYEQYF
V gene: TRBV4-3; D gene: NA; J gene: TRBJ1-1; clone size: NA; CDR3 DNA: TGCGCCAGCAGCCAAGAAGGACTGTACACTGAAGCTTTCTTT; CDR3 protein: CASSQEGLYTEAFF
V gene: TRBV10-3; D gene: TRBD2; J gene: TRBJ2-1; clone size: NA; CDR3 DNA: TGTGCCTGCCGGGAGGCCGCCTACAATGAGCAGTTCTTC; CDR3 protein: CACREAAYNEQFF
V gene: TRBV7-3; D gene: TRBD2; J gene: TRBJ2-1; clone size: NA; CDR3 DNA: TGTGCCAGCAGCCCATCTAGCAGCGGGGTTAGCAATGAGCAGTTCTTC; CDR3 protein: CASSPSSSGVSNEQFF
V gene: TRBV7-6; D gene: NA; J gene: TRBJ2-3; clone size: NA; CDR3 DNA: TGTGCCAGCAGCTTAGTTTCCGGGAGAGTCATTGTGGGTCCCACAGATACGCAGTATTTT; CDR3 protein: CASSLVSGRVIVGPTDTQYF
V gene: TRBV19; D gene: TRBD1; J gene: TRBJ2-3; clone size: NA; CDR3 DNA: TGTGCCAGTAGTATTCCGGGACAGGGGGTAGATACGCAGTATTTT; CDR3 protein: CASSIPGQGVDTQYF
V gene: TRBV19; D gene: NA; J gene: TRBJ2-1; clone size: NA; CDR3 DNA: TGTGCCAGTAGTATAGACACGGGGGACGGTGAGCAGTTCTTC; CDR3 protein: CASSIDTGDGEQFF
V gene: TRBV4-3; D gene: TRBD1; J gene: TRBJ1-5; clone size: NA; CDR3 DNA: TGCGCCAGCAGCCAAAGGGCTGACAGGGTCTCCGGGCAGCCCCAGCATTTT; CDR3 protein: CASSQRADRVSGQPQHF
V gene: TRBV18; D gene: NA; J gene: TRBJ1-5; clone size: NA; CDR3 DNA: TGTGCCAGCTCGGGAGGACCCGATCAGCCCCAGCATTTT; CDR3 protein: CASSGGPDQPQHF
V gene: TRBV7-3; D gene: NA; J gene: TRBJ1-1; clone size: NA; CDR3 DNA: TGTGCCAGCAGCTTAGGGGGGTTGACTGAAGCTTTCTTT; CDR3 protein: CASSLGGLTEAFF
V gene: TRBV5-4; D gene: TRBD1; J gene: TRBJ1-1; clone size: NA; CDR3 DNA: TGTGCCAGCAGCTTGTGGGACAGGGGGCCTACTGAAGCTTTCTTT; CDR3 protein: CASSLWDRGPTEAFF